This T cell receptor (beta chain) was identified in a study of CD8+ T cells in alopecia areata. Sorting separated CD25+CD127- cells from the CD4+ cells of a few patients. Sorted populations comprised CD4+ and CD8+ T cells obtained from PBMCs. RNA, once extracted, was reverse transcribed into cDNA for use as the sequencing template. Using immunoSEQ multiplex PCR, the repertoire was profiled, and TCRdb retains in-frame clones only, with some absent. Seen here are 35,000 to 45,000 clones, nearly 55% observed once, and the top ten hold less than 2%. In regard to this clone: What it recognizes is unknown.

CDR1 and CDR2 (germline): SGHTS, YDEGEE. The CDR3 is 14 residues long. Germline trimming cut 6 bases from V and 2 bases from J; bases unmatched to any gene: 8. The study, taken as a whole, reports: Affected scalp, especially in alopecia totalis/universalis, had a higher clonality than normal scalp did. Although TCR sharing was seen in mice, sharing across patients was less clear, possibly for HLA-related reasons.

Sequenced material: CD4+ Tregs sorted from blood. The V gene is TRBV5-8, the J gene TRBJ2-7; TRBD2 matches at 7 bases. This receptor was identified in a human donor with alopecia areata. CDR3 sequence reads: CASTQGLPPYEQYF. Written as DNA, the CDR3 is TGTGCCAGCACCCAGGGACTACCCCCCTACGAGCAGTACTTC.